This T cell receptor (beta chain) comes out of a study of early T cells in non-severe SARS-CoV-2 infection. Across the study: Chains stayed unpaired after sequencing of bulk RNA from unsorted whole blood.

Germline V lookup: CDR1 SQVTM, CDR2 ANQGSEA. This CDR3 has 13 residues. Between the trimmed V and J ends, which lost 4 bases and 6 bases, there was a span of 12 bases. This clonotype has ten or more counts. As part of library construction, unique molecular identifiers were attached to individual cDNA molecules. Via MiXCR, TCRdb re-called the 5' RACE reads, giving one row per CDR3 protein. This sample has some 55,000 distinct CDR3 sequences; over 9.5% occur once, and the top ten carry 2.9%. The chain has TRBV29-1 and TRBJ2-2, with D maybe TRBD2 (5 bases). This TCR was sampled from an adult who was a healthcare worker with PCR-confirmed SARS-CoV-2 infection or an uninfected control (not recorded which). The sample taken for sequencing was whole blood. The CDR3 loop is CSVAMGAAGELFF. In DNA, the CDR3 is TGCAGCGTTGCAATGGGAGCGGCCGGGGAGCTGTTTTTT.